This T cell receptor beta chain is drawn from a study of cytomegalovirus exposure and HLA in healthy donors. This CDR3 is built from 15 residues. CDR1 is MNHNS, CDR2 SASEGT, per germline. Trimming took off 3 bases at V and 7 bases at J, with 18 bases between the two ends. Vbeta (60) and Jbeta (13) primers were used in the PCR. Repertoires were generated with immunoSEQ multiplex PCR, while TCRdb's copy carries only in-frame clones and drops some. The sample holds 150,000 or so clones, approximately 82% seen once. The sample consisted of PBMCs. This chain links TRBV6-1 with TRBJ1-1; D possibly corresponds to TRBD1 (6 bases). This TCR came from a man aged 25 to 40 in good health and CMV-seropositive. The CDR3 spells CASSEGGGRRVEAFF. In DNA form, the CDR3 reads TGTGCCAGCAGTGAGGGTGGGGGCAGAAGGGTTGAAGCTTTCTTT.